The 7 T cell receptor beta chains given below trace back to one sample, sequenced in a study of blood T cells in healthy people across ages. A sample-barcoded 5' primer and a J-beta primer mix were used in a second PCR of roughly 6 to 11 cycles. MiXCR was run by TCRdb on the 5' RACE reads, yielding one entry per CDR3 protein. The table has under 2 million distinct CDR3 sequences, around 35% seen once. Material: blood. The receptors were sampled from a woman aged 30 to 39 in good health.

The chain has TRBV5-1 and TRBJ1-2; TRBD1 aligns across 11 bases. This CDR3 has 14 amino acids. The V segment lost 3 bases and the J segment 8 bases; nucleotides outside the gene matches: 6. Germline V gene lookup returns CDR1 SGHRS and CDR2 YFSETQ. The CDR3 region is CASSSRTGGKGYTF. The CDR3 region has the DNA TGCGCCAGCAGCTCTAGGACAGGGGGCAAGGGCTACACCTTC.

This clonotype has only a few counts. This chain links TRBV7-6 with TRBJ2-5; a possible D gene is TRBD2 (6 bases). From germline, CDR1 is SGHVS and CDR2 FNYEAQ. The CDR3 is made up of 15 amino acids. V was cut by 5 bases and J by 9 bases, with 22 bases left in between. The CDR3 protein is CASSAIRDSHGAQYF. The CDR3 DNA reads TGTGCCAGCAGCGCTATCCGGGACTCACATGGGGCCCAGTACTTC.

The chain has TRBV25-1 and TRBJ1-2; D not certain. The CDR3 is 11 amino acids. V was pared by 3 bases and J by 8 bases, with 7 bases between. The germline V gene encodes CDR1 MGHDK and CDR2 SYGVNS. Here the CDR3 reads CASSDLWGYTF. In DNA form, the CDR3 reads TGTGCCAGCAGTGATCTATGGGGCTACACCTTC.

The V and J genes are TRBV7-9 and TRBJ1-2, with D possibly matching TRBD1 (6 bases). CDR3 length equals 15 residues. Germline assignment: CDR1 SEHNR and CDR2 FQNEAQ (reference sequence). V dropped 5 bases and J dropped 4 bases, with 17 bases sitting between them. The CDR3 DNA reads TGTGCCAGCAGCCCTCAGGACAGCAGCTTCTATGGCTACACCTTC. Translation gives CASSPQDSSFYGYTF.

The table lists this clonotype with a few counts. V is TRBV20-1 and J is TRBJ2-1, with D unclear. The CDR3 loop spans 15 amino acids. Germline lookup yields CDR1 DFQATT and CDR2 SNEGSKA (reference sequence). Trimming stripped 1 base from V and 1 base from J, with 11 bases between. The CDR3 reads CSARVDDTSYNEQFF. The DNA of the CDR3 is TGCAGTGCTAGAGTCGACGATACATCCTACAATGAGCAGTTCTTC.

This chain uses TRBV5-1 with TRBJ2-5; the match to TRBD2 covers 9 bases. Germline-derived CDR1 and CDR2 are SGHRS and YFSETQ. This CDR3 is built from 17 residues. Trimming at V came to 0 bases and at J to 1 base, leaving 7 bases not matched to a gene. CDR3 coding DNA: TGCGCCAGCAGCTTGGCCACCAGCGGGAGGCTCCAAGAGACCCAGTACTTC. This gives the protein CASSLATSGRLQETQYF.

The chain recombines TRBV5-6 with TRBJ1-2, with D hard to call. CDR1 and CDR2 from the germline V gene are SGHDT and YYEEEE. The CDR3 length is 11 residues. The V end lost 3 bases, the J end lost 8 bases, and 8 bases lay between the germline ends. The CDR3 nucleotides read TGTGCCAGCAGCTCCTCGGAGGGCTACACCTTC. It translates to CASSSSEGYTF.